This T cell receptor beta chain was identified during a study of blood T cell repertoires in COVID-19. The CDR3 totals 16 residues. Germline-derived CDR1 and CDR2 are LGHNA and YSLEER. V dropped 4 bases and J dropped 1 base, with 15 bases sitting between them. The repertoire was sequenced with immunoSEQ multiplex PCR; TCRdb's copy has only in-frame clones and lacks some. The sample records some 220,000 clones, approximately 86% being singletons. This TCR came from a woman younger than 45 with COVID-19, enrolled during active disease. The gene calls are TRBV4-3 and TRBJ2-3, with a possible D match to TRBD2 (6 bases). Sequencing used peripheral blood. The CDR3 loop reads CASSPGRAGRTDTQYF. The CDR3 DNA sequence: TGCGCCAGCAGCCCAGGACGGGCGGGGCGCACAGATACGCAGTATTTT.